One and the same sample provided the 19 T cell receptor beta chains below, sequenced in a study of breast tumors, draining lymph nodes, adjacent tissues (dated by TCRdb to about 2016). Library preparation used multiplex PCR. Sequenced on an Illumina HiSeq 2000. TCRdb cleaned the public reads at Q25 with fastp, built clones with MiXCR and kept in-frame beta chains. One record per CDR3 amino acid sequence lists the most common genes and DNA. In all, the sample holds 50,000 to 65,000 distinct CDR3 sequences, and around 40% of those were seen once. 10% of the sample rests with the top ten. Sequenced input: breast tumor tissue. The receptors here all came from a female donor with breast cancer. Some clones in this sample may be carry-over from other donors' samples.

A remark on this clonotype: A much larger clone lies a single base off, so this may be a read error. This chain's CDR3 is CASSNQKGTEALF. In DNA, the CDR3 is TGTGCCAGCAGCAATCAAAAGGGCACTGAAGCTCTCTTT. The V gene is TRBV7-3, the J gene TRBJ2-2; no clear D. The CDR3 totals 13 residues. The germline V gene encodes CDR1 SGHTA and CDR2 FQGTGA.

This clonotype came up many times. The chain carries TRBV12-3 or TRBV12-4 and TRBJ2-1, with D perhaps TRBD2 (5 bases). V was cut by 3 bases and J by 0 bases, with 6 bases left in between. The CDR3 consists of 14 residues. In nucleotides, the CDR3 is TGTGCCAGCAGTTTTGGGAGCTCCTACAATGAGCAGTTCTTC. Protein sequence: CASSFGSSYNEQFF.

The chain employs TRBV5-1 and TRBJ1-5, with D unclear. Germline CDR1 reads SGHRS; CDR2 reads YFSETQ. Trimming shortened V by 0 bases and J by 3 bases, and 4 bases separated the two germline ends. This CDR3 spans 13 amino acids. CDR3 in amino acids: CASSLDDNQPQHF. CDR3 DNA: TGCGCCAGCAGCTTGGATGACAATCAGCCCCAGCATTTT.

This clonotype appeared many times. The rearrangement joins TRBV6-4 to TRBJ2-1; a possible D gene is TRBD2 (5 bases). From germline, CDR1 is MRHNA and CDR2 SNTAGT. V lost 2 bases to trimming and J lost 9 bases, with 11 bases between them. The CDR3 runs 13 residues. The CDR3 DNA is TGTGCCAGCAGTGACCTCGGTGAGGGTGAGCAGTTCTTC. It yields the protein CASSDLGEGEQFF.

The chain uses TRBV18 and TRBJ1-2; a possible D gene is TRBD1 (5 bases). Looked up from germline, CDR1 is KGHSH and CDR2 is LQKENI. Trimming removed 0 bases at V and 8 bases at J, with 10 bases between. The length of the CDR3 is 13 residues. CDR3 in DNA: TGTGCCAGCTCACCACCGAGACGGGACGGCTACACCTTC. This codes for CASSPPRRDGYTF.

The chain joins TRBV20-1 to TRBJ2-7; 9 bases are a match to TRBD2. The CDR3 covers 13 residues. The germline gives CDR1 DFQATT, CDR2 SNEGSKA (reference sequence). Unmatched junction bases numbered 4, after V lost 2 bases and J lost 5 bases. CDR3 bases: TGCAGTGCTAGACCGGCGGGGGGGAACGAGCAGTACTTC. This sequence encodes CSARPAGGNEQYF.

Remarks on this clonotype: The junction departs from the called germline gene at one end, perhaps through a read error. Here the CDR3 DNA reads TGTGCCAGCAGCCTAGCAGCGGAGCGAGGTAATGAGCAGCTCTTC. Residues: CASSLAAERGNEQLF. The chain combines TRBV7-6 with TRBJ2-1, with D possibly TRBD2 on 5 matching bases. This CDR3 contains 15 residues. The germline V gene encodes CDR1 SGHVS and CDR2 FNYEAQ.

The sample holds many counts of this clonotype. The rearrangement links TRBV12-3 or TRBV12-4 to TRBJ1-5; D uncertain. This CDR3 contains 13 residues. The V gene lost 6 bases and the J gene lost 0 bases, with 6 bases spanning the gap. The CDR3 loop is CASSLNSNQPQHF. The CDR3 DNA sequence: TGTGCCAGCAGCTTGAATAGCAATCAGCCCCAGCATTTT.

This clonotype was seen many times. This rearrangement joins TRBV9 to TRBJ2-1; 11 bases line up with TRBD2. CDR3 length: 15 amino acids. Germline CDR1 and CDR2: SGDLS and YYNGEE. After removal of 4 bases from V and 5 bases from J, the junction contained 5 bases not matched to a gene. In DNA, the CDR3 is TGTGCCAGCAGCCTTCGACTAGCGGGACACAATGAGCAGTTCTTC. Its translation is CASSLRLAGHNEQFF.

This clonotype was counted many times. The V and J genes are TRBV30 and TRBJ2-2; D gene unclear. The CDR3 covers 14 residues. V was pared by 4 bases and J by 0 bases, with 9 bases between. Germline values: CDR1 GTSNPN, CDR2 SVGIG (reference sequence). CDR3 bases: TGTGCCTGGATTCGGCAGGCGAACACCGGGGAGCTGTTTTTT. Translation: CAWIRQANTGELFF.

This chain joins TRBV11-2 and TRBJ2-7; D not certain. CDR3 length: 13 amino acids. Germline lookup yields CDR1 SGHAT and CDR2 FQNNGV. For the CDR3, the DNA is TGTGCATCGATTGGAGTTGGACGGATCGAGCAGTACTTC. Amino acid sequence: CASIGVGRIEQYF.

CDR3 DNA: TGTGCCAGCAGTCTGGGACTAGCCTGCTGGGAGCAGTACTTC. As protein: CASSLGLACWEQYF. V is TRBV12-3 or TRBV12-4 and J is TRBJ2-7; 9 bases are a match to TRBD2. CDR3 length: 14 amino acids. The junction had 9 bases not matched to a gene; V was cut back by 5 bases and J by 7 bases.

This clonotype was counted ten times or more. This chain links TRBV20-1 with TRBJ2-5; D call uncertain. Germline V lookup: CDR1 DFQATT, CDR2 SNEGSKA (reference sequence). There are 13 residues in the CDR3. V lost 6 bases and J 7 bases, leaving 18 bases between the germline ends. CDR3 DNA sequence: TGCAGTGCCATCGATCGCGGAAGAGGGACCCAGTACTTC. Translation gives CSAIDRGRGTQYF.

This clonotype was picked up many times. The chain has TRBV4-1 and TRBJ1-5, with unresolved D. Looked up from germline, CDR1 is MGHRA and CDR2 is YSYEKL. CDR3 length equals 14 residues. Between the trimmed V and J ends, which lost 0 bases and 9 bases, there was a span of 12 bases. CDR3 region: CASSQDTGRRPQHF. CDR3 DNA sequence: TGCGCCAGCAGCCAAGATACCGGGCGCCGGCCCCAGCATTTT.

This clonotype was picked up many times. The V and J genes are TRBV9 and TRBJ2-3; 10 nucleotides match TRBD2. V gave up 0 bases and J gave up 2 bases; unmatched junction bases: 3. CDR1 is SGDLS, CDR2 YYNGEE, per germline. The CDR3 has 16 residues. The CDR3 loop is CASSVGTSGLTDTQYF. The DNA for the CDR3 is TGTGCCAGCAGCGTAGGGACTAGCGGACTCACAGATACGCAGTATTTT.

The rearrangement joins TRBV13 to TRBJ1-6; TRBD1 aligns across 9 bases. This CDR3 contains 16 residues. With V trimmed by 1 base and J by 7 bases, 5 bases remained unmatched. The germline CDR1 and CDR2 sequences are PRHDT and FYEKMQ (reference sequence). The CDR3 region has the DNA TGTGCCAGCAGCTTAGATGGGACAGGGTTGAATTCACCCCTCCACTTT. It codes for CASSLDGTGLNSPLHF.

This clonotype has at least ten counts. V and J are TRBV28 and TRBJ1-3; possibly TRBD1 for D (5 bases). Germline CDR1 is MDHEN and CDR2 is SYDVKM. The V gene lost 3 bases and the J gene lost 4 bases, with 13 bases spanning the gap. This CDR3 has 15 residues. The CDR3 nucleotides read TGTGCCAGCAGTTTTCAGACAGCGGGAGGAAACACCATATATTTT. This gives the protein CASSFQTAGGNTIYF.

This clonotype was counted once. Compared with germline, one end of the junction differs, possibly owing to a read error. The chain links TRBV3-1 to TRBJ2-7; D is uncertain. There are 13 residues in the CDR3. CDR1 is LGHDT and CDR2 is YNNKEL in the germline V gene (reference sequence). This CDR3 is CASSRVGSREQYF. In DNA, the CDR3 is TGCGCCAGCAGCCGAGTCGGGTCGCGCGAGCAGTACTTC.

In this sample, this clonotype turned up once. The CDR3 does not close with the conserved phenylalanine or tryptophan, likely indicating a read error. This chain connects TRBV19 to TRBJ2-5; 8 bases agree with TRBD2. The CDR3 extends over 13 amino acids. CDR1 and CDR2 from the germline V gene are LNHDA and SQIVND (reference sequence). Losses at the gene ends were 10 bases for V and 9 bases for J; bases not matched to a gene: 13. The CDR3 DNA reads TGTGCCACTAAGCGGGCCGGGGGGGGAGCCCAGTACCTC. Protein: CATKRAGGGAQYL.